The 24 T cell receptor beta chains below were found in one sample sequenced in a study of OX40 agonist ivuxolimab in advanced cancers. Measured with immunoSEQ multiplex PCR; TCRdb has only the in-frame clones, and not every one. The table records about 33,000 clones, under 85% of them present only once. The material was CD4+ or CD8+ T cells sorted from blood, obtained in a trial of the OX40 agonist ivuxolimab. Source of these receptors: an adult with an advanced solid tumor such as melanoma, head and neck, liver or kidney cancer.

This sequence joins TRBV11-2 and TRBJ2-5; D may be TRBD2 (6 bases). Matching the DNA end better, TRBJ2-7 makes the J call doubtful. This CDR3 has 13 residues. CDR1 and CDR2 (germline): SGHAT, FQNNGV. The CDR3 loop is CASSFWREREQYF. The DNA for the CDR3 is TGTGCCAGCAGCTTCTGGCGGGAACGCGAGCAGTACTTC.

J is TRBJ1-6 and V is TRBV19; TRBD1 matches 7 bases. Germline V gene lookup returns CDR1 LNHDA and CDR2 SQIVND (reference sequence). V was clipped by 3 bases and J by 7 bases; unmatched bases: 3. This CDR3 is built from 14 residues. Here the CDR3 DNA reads TGTGCCAGTAGTATTTTGGGACAGAATTCACCCCTCCACTTT. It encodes CASSILGQNSPLHF.

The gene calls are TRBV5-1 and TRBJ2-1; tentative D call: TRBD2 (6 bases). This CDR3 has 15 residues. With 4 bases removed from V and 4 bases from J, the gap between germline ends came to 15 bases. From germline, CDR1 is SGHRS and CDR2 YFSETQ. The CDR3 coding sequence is TGCGCCAGCAGCGAGTCCCGGGACTGGTACAATGAGCAGTTCTTC. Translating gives CASSESRDWYNEQFF.

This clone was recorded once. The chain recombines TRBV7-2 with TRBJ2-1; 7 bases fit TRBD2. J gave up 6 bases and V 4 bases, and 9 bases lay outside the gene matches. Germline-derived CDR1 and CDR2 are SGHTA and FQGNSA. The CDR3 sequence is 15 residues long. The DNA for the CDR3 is TGTGCCAGCAGCTCCCCTAGCGGTGCTATCAATGAGCAGTTCTTC. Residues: CASSSPSGAINEQFF.

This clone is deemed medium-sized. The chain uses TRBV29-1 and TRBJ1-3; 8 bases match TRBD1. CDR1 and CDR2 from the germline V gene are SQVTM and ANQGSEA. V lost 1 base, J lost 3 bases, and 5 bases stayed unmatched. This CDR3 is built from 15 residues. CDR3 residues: CSVEGGQGSGNTIYF. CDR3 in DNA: TGCAGCGTTGAAGGTGGACAGGGTAGTGGAAACACCATATATTTT.

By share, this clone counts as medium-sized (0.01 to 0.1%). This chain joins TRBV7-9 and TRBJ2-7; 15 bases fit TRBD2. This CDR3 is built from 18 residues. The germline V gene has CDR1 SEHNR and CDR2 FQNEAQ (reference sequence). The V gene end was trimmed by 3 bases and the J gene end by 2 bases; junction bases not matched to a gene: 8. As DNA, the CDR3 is TGTGCCAGCAGCTTTCCCGGGACTAGCGGGGGGTCCACCTACGAGCAGTACTTC. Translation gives CASSFPGTSGGSTYEQYF.

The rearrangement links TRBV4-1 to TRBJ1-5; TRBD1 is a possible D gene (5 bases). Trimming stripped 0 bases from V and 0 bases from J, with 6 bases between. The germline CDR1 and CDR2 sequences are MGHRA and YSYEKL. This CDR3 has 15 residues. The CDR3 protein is CASSQDGGSNQPQHF. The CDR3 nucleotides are TGCGCCAGCAGCCAAGATGGGGGTAGCAATCAGCCCCAGCATTTT.

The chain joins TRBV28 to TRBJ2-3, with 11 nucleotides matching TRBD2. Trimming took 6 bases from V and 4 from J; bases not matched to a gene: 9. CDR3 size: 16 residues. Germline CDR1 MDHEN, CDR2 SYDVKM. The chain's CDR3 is CASSKISGGAADTQYF. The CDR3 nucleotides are TGTGCCAGCAGCAAAATTAGCGGGGGGGCCGCAGATACGCAGTATTTT.

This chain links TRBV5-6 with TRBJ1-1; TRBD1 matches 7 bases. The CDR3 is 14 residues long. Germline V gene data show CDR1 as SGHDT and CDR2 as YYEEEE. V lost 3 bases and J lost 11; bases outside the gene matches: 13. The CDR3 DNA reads TGTGCCAGCAGCTCCCACAGGGGAGGGTTTCTGGCTTTCTTT. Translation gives CASSSHRGGFLAFF.

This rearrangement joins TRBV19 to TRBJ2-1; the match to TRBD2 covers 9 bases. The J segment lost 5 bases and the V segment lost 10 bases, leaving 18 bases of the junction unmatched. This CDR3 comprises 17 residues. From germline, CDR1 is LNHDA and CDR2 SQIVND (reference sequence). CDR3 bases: TGTGCCACCCGGCCGCGGGGGGGCAATCCTACGCACAATGAGCAGTTCTTC. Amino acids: CATRPRGGNPTHNEQFF.

CDR3 in DNA: TGCGCCAGCAGCTCCCGGTCTGTGGGGGGTGAAAAACTGTTTTTT. Protein: CASSSRSVGGEKLFF. The chain recombines TRBV4-1 with TRBJ1-4; a possible D gene is TRBD1 (5 bases). With 5 bases removed from V and 7 bases from J, the gap between germline ends came to 17 bases. There are 15 residues in the CDR3. Germline V gene sequence: CDR1 MGHRA, CDR2 YSYEKL.

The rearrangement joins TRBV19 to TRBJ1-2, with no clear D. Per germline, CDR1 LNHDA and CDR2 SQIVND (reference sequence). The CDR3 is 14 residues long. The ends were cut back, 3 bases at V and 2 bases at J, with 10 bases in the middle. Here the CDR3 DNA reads TGTGCCAGTAGTATTGTCAGAGGGAACTATGGCTACACCTTC. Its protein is CASSIVRGNYGYTF.

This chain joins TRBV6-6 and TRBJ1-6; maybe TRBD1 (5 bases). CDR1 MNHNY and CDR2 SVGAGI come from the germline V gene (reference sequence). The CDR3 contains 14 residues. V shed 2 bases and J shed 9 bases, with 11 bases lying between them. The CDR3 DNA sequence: TGTGCCAGCAGTTACCCCAGGGTTGGTTCACCCCTCCACTTT. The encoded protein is CASSYPRVGSPLHF.

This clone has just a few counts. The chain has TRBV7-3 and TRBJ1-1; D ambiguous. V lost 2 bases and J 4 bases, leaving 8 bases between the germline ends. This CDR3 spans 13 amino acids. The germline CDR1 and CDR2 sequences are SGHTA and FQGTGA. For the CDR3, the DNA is TGTGCCAGCAGCTTAGGTGGCCTCACTGAAGCTTTCTTT. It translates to CASSLGGLTEAFF.

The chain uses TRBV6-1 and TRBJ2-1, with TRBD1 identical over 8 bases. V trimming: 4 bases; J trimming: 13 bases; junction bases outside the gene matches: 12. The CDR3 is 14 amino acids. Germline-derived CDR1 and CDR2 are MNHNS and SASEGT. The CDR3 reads CASSAETGAGQQFF. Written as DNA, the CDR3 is TGTGCCAGCAGTGCCGAGACAGGGGCAGGACAACAGTTCTTC.

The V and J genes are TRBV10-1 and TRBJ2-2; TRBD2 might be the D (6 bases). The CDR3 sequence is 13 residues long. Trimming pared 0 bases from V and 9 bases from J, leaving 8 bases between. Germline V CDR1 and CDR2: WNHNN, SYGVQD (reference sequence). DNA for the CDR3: TGCGCCAGCAGTGAGTCGGGGACTTGGGAGCTGTTTTTT. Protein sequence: CASSESGTWELFF.

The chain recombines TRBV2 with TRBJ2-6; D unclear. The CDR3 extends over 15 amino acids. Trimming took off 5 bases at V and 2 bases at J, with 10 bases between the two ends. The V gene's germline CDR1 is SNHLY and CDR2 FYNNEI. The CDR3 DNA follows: TGTGCCAGCAGTTGGTTACCCCCTGGGGCCAACGTCCTGACTTTC. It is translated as CASSWLPPGANVLTF.

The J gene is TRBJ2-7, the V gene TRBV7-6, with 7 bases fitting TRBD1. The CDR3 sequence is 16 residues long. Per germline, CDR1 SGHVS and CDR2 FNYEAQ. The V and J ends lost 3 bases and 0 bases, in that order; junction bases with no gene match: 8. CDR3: CASSLGKGASSYEQYV. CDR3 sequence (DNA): TGTGCCAGCAGCTTGGGTAAGGGGGCGAGCTCCTACGAGCAGTACGTC.

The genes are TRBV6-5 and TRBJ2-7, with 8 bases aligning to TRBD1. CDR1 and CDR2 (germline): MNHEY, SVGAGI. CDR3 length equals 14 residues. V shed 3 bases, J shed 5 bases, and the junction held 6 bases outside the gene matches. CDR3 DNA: TGTGCCAGCAGTTATCAGGGACAGGTCAACGAGCAGTACTTC. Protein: CASSYQGQVNEQYF.

The CDR3 protein is CASSPASTWNEQFF. CDR3 bases: TGTGCCAGCAGTCCCGCTTCGACCTGGAATGAGCAGTTCTTC. The chain is built from TRBV2 and TRBJ2-1; the D is unclear. This CDR3 has 14 amino acids. Trimming shortened V by 5 bases and J by 7 bases, and 15 bases separated the two germline ends. CDR1 and CDR2 from the germline V gene are SNHLY and FYNNEI. Complete variable domain (other parts from reference TRBV2 and TRBJ2-1): EPEVTQTPSHQVTQMGQEVILRCVPISNHLYFYWYRQILGQKVEFLVSFYNNEISEKSEIFDDQFSVERPDGSNFTLKIRSTKLEDSAMYFCASSPASTWNEQFFGPGTRLTVL.

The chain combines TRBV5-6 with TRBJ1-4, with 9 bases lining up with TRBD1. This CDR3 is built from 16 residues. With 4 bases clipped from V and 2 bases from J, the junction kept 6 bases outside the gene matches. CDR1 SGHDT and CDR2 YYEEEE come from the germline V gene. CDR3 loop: CASSAGTGSTNEKLFF. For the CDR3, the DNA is TGTGCCAGCAGCGCCGGGACAGGGTCGACTAATGAAAAACTGTTTTTT.

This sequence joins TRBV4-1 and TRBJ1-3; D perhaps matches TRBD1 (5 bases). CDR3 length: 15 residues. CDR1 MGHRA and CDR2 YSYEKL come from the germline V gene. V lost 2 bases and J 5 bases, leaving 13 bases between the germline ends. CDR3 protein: CASSQRTRERNTIYF. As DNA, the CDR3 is TGCGCCAGCAGCCAACGGACAAGGGAGAGAAACACCATATATTTT.

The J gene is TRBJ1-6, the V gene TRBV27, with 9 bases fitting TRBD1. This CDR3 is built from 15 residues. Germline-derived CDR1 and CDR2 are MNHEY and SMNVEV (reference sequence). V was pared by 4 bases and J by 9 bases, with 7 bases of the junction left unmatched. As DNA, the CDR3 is TGTGCCAGCAGTTCCCTGGGACAGGGCAGTTCACCCCTCCACTTT. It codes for CASSSLGQGSSPLHF.

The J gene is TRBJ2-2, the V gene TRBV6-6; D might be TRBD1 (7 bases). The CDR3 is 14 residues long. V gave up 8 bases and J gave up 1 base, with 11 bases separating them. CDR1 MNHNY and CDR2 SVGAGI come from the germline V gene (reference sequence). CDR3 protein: CASAQGGNTGELFF. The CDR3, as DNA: TGTGCCAGCGCGCAGGGGGGGAACACCGGGGAGCTGTTTTTT.